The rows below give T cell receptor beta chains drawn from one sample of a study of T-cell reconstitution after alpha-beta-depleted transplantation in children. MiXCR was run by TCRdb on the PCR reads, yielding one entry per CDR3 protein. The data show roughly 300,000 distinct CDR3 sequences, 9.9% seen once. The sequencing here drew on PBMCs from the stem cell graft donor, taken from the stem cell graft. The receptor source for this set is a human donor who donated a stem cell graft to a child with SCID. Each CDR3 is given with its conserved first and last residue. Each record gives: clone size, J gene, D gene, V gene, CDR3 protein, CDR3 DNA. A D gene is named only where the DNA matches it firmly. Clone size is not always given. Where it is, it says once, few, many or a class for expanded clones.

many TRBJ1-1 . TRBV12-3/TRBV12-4 CASSWSPDGEAFF TGTGCCAGCAGTTGGAGCCCTGACGGCGAAGCTTTCTTT
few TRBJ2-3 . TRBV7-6 CASSSLADTQYF TGTGCCAGCAGCTCGCTGGCAGATACGCAGTATTTT
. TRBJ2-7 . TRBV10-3 CAISESQGGYEQYF TGTGCCATCAGTGAGTCCCAGGGCGGGTACGAGCAGTACTTC
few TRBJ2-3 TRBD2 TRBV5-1 CASSKLAGTTDTQYF TGCGCCAGCAGCAAACTAGCGGGGACGACAGATACGCAGTATTTT
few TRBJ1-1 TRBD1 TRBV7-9 CASSWTGSETEAFF TGTGCCAGCAGCTGGACAGGGTCTGAGACTGAAGCTTTCTTT
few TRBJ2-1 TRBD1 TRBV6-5 CASSYRSDRVYNEQFF TGTGCCAGCAGTTACCGATCGGACAGGGTTTACAATGAGCAGTTCTTC
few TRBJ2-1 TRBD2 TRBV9 CASSSRLAGEYNEQFF TGTGCCAGCAGCTCAAGGCTAGCGGGGGAATACAATGAGCAGTTCTTC
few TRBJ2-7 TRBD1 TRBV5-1 CASSWGTGTYEQYF TGCGCCAGCAGCTGGGGGACAGGGACCTACGAGCAGTACTTC
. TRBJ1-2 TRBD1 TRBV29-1 CSVEGDRVGRGGYTF TGCAGCGTTGAAGGGGACAGGGTTGGTCGCGGTGGCTACACCTTC
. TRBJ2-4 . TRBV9 CASRVEGVAKNIQYF TGTGCCAGCAGAGTAGAGGGAGTGGCCAAAAACATTCAGTACTTC
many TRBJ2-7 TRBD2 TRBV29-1 CSVEELTGLAVYEQYF TGCAGCGTTGAAGAGTTGACGGGACTAGCGGTGTACGAGCAGTACTTC
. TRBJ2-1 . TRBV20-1 CSARLSGYNEQFF TGCAGTGCCAGACTCAGCGGATACAATGAGCAGTTCTTC
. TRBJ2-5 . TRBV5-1 CASSSGGRGVGETQYF TGCGCCAGCAGCTCAGGAGGGAGGGGGGTCGGAGAGACCCAGTACTTC
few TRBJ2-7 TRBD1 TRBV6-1 CASSRTGTGIYEQYF TGTGCCAGCAGTCGGACCGGGACAGGGATCTACGAGCAGTACTTC
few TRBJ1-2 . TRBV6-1 CASSRGAYDGYTF TGTGCCAGCAGTCGAGGGGCCTACGATGGCTACACCTTC
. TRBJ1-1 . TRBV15 CATSRDITEAFF TGTGCCACCAGCAGAGATATCACTGAAGCTTTCTTT
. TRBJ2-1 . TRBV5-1 CASSSQDSSYNEQFF TGCGCCAGCAGCTCCCAGGATAGCTCCTACAATGAGCAGTTCTTC
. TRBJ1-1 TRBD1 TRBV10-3 CAISFGQGEAFF TGTGCCATCAGTTTTGGACAGGGAGAAGCTTTCTTT
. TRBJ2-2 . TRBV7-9 CASSLIDTNTGELFF TGTGCCAGCAGCTTAATTGACACGAACACCGGGGAGCTGTTTTTT
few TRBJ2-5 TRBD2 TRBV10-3 CAISDVGTSVETQYF TGTGCCATCAGTGATGTAGGGACTAGTGTCGAGACCCAGTACTTC
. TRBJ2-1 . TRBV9 CASSDRVEQFF TGTGCCAGCAGCGACAGGGTTGAGCAGTTCTTC
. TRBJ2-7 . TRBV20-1 CSARRDSDRHEQYF TGCAGTGCTAGGCGGGACTCAGATCGACACGAGCAGTACTTC
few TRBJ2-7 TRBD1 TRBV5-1 CASSPGQAANEQYF TGCGCCAGCAGCCCGGGACAGGCAGCCAACGAGCAGTACTTC
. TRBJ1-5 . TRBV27 CASSQGLSSNQPQHF TGTGCCAGCAGTCAAGGACTTTCCAGCAATCAGCCCCAGCATTTT
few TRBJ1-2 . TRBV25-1 CASSVGGSSNYGYTF TGTGCCAGCAGTGTAGGGGGATCCTCTAACTATGGCTACACCTTC
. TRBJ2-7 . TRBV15 CATSRDGGTGASYEQYF TGTGCCACCAGCAGAGACGGGGGAACAGGAGCCTCCTACGAGCAGTACTTC
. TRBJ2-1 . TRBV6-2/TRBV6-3 CASSYSSEARNEQFF TGTGCCAGCAGTTACTCGTCCGAGGCTCGCAATGAGCAGTTCTTC
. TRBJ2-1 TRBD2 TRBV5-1 CASGTSGDIRYNEQFF TGCGCCAGTGGGACTAGCGGGGATATCAGATACAATGAGCAGTTCTTC
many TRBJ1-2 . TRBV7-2 CASSPIGINYGYTF TGTGCCAGCAGCCCTATAGGGATTAACTATGGCTACACCTTC
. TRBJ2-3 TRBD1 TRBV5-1 CASSHGQGFTDTQYF TGCGCCAGCAGCCACGGACAGGGGTTCACAGATACGCAGTATTTT
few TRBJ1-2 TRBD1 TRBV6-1 CATYDRVSNYGYTF TGTGCCACCTATGACAGGGTGTCCAACTATGGCTACACCTTC
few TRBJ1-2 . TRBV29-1 CSGVGQGKDGYTF TGCAGCGGCGTGGGTCAGGGCAAGGATGGCTACACCTTC